This entry is about one T cell receptor beta chain. Its antigen is undetermined. The entry originates in a study of blood T cells in healthy people across ages. Whole-study results and caveats: In long-lived donors, naive CD4+ cell counts and diversity exceeded those of aged donors.

The CDR3 extends over 14 amino acids. Between the trimmed V and J ends, which lost 4 bases and 1 base, there was a span of 10 bases. It was with a sample-barcoded 5' primer and a J-beta primer mix that a second PCR of about 6 to 12 cycles was run. From the 5' RACE reads, TCRdb called clonotypes with MiXCR, one entry per CDR3 protein. Among some 860,000 distinct CDR3 sequences listed, approximately 53% were seen once. The source of this sequence is a middle-aged man in good health. The genes are TRBV12-3 or TRBV12-4 and TRBJ1-1; D is unresolved. The sample was blood. Here the CDR3 DNA reads TGTGCCAGCAGTTCTAACTTGGGGAACACTGAAGCTTTCTTT. Encoded protein: CASSSNLGNTEAFF.